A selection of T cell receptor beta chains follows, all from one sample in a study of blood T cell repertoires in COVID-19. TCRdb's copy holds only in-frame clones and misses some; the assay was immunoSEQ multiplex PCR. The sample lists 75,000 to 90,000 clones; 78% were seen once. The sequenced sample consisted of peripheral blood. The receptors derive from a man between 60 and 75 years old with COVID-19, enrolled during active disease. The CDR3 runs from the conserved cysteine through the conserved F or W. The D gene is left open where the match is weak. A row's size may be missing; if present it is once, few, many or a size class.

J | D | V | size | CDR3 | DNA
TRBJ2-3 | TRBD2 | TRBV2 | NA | CASSAFLAARTDTQYF | TGTGCCAGCAGTGCCTTTCTAGCGGCCCGCACAGATACGCAGTATTTT
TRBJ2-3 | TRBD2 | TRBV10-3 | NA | CAISASGRPDTQYF | TGTGCCATCAGTGCGAGCGGGAGACCAGATACGCAGTATTTT
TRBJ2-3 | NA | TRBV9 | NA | CASSVRQGTDTQYF | TGTGCCAGCAGCGTAAGGCAGGGGACAGATACGCAGTATTTT
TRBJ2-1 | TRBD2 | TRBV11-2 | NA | CASSALAGSWNEQFF | TGTGCCAGCAGCGCACTAGCGGGATCTTGGAATGAGCAGTTCTTC
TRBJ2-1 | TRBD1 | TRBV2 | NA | CASSEQTGSARYEQFF | TGTGCCAGCAGTGAACAGACAGGGTCCGCACGCTATGAGCAGTTCTTC
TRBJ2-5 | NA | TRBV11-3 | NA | CASSSYGEETQYF | TGTGCCAGCAGCTCGTACGGGGAAGAGACCCAGTACTTC
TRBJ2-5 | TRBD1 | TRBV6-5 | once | CASRDDRGRETQYF | TGTGCCAGCAGGGATGACAGGGGGCGAGAGACCCAGTACTTC
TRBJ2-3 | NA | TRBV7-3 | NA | CASSRGSADTQYF | TGTGCCAGCAGCCGAGGGAGCGCAGATACGCAGTATTTT
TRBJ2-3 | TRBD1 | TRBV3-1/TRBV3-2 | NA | CASSQEGDRDRTDTQYF | TGTGCCAGCAGCCAAGAGGGAGACAGGGATCGCACAGATACGCAGTATTTT
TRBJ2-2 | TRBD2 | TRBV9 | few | CASSVRGANTGELFF | TGTGCCAGCAGCGTACGGGGGGCGAACACCGGGGAGCTGTTTTTT
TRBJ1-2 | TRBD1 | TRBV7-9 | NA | CASKGQDYGYTF | TGTGCCAGCAAGGGACAGGACTATGGCTACACCTTC
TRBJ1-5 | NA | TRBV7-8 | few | CASSLGLDQPQHF | TGTGCCAGCAGCTTAGGCCTAGACCAGCCCCAGCATTTT
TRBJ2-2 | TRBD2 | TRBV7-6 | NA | CASSFPASGRVGTGELFF | TGTGCCAGCAGCTTCCCCGCTAGCGGGAGGGTGGGCACCGGGGAGCTGTTTTTT
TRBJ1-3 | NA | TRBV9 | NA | CASSPLAGELSSGNTIYF | TGTGCCAGCAGCCCGTTGGCAGGGGAACTGAGCTCTGGAAACACCATATATTTT
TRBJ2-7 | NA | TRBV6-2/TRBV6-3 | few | CASSSKRGEQYF | TGTGCCAGCAGTTCAAAACGGGGCGAGCAGTACTTC
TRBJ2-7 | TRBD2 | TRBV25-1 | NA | CASSEGLAGYEQYF | TGTGCCAGCAGTGAGGGACTAGCGGGCTACGAGCAGTACTTC
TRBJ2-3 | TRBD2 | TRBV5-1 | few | CASSLATSGGKNTDTQYF | TGCGCCAGCAGCTTGGCGACTAGCGGGGGTAAGAACACAGATACGCAGTATTTT
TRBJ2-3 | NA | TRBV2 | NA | CASSEALRYF | TGTGCCAGCAGTGAAGCGCTACGGTATTTT
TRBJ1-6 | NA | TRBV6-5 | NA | CASRDSSYNSPLHF | TGTGCCAGCAGGGACAGCTCCTATAATTCACCCCTCCACTTT
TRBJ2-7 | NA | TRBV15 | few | CATSRATGVSRGEQYF | TGTGCCACCAGCAGAGCAACTGGCGTATCGCGAGGCGAGCAGTACTTC
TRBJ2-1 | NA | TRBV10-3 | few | CAISVTGGNNEQFF | TGTGCCATCAGTGTAACAGGTGGGAACAATGAGCAGTTCTTC
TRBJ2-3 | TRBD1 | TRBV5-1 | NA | CASSTTGDATDTQYF | TGCGCCAGCAGCACGACAGGGGATGCGACAGATACGCAGTATTTT
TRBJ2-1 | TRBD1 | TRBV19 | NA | CASSINRGSYNEQFF | TGTGCCAGTAGTATCAACAGGGGGTCCTACAATGAGCAGTTCTTC
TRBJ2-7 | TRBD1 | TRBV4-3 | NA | CASSRDGDRGNEQYF | TGCGCCAGCAGCCGGGACGGGGACAGGGGTAACGAGCAGTACTTC
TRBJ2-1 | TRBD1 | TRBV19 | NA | CASRPGQGNNEQFF | TGTGCCAGTAGGCCGGGACAGGGGAACAATGAGCAGTTCTTC
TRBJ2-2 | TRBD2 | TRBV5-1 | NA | CASSLLAGANTGELFF | TGCGCCAGCAGCCTACTAGCGGGGGCGAACACCGGGGAGCTGTTTTTT
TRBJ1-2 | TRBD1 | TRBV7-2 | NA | CASSTRQGADGYTF | TGTGCCAGCAGCACCAGACAGGGGGCAGATGGCTACACCTTC
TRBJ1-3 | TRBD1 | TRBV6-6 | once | CASRRGTEGNTIYF | TGTGCCAGCAGGAGGGGGACAGAAGGAAACACCATATATTTT
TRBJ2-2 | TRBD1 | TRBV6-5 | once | CASRGGGPTGELFF | TGTGCCAGCAGAGGGGGCGGGCCCACCGGGGAGCTGTTTTTT
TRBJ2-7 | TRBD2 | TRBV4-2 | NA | CASSQGASGVYEQYF | TGTGCCAGCAGCCAAGGGGCTAGCGGGGTCTACGAGCAGTACTTC
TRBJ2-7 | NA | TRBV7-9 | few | CASTLGAPSYEQYF | TGTGCCAGCACCCTAGGGGCTCCCTCCTACGAGCAGTACTTC
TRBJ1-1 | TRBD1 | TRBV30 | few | CACHTSLGQGNTEAFF | TGTGCCTGCCATACCTCTCTTGGACAGGGAAACACTGAAGCTTTCTTT
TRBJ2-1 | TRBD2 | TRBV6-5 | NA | CAIEAGGNEQFF | TGTGCCATAGAGGCGGGGGGCAATGAGCAGTTCTTC
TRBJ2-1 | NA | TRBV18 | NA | CASSSFPMDEQFF | TGTGCCAGCTCTAGCTTTCCCATGGATGAGCAGTTCTTC
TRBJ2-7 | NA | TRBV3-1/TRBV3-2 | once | CASSQGGSRAAYEQYF | TGTGCCAGCAGCCAAGGGGGTTCCAGGGCCGCCTACGAGCAGTACTTC
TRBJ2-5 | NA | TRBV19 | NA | CASSMHWGGELVQYF | TGTGCCAGTAGTATGCATTGGGGCGGGGAGTTGGTCCAGTACTTC
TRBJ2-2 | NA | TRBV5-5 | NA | CASTDWAGNGGELFF | TGTGCCAGCACCGACTGGGCGGGGAATGGCGGGGAGCTGTTTTTT
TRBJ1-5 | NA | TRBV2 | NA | CASSPGQSSNQPQHF | TGTGCCAGCAGTCCTGGACAGAGTAGCAATCAGCCCCAGCATTTT
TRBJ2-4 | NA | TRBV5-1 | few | CASSFVAGGIQYF | TGCGCCAGCAGCTTCGTAGCCGGGGGCATTCAGTACTTC
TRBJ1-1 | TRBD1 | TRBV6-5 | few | CASRTTGITEAFF | TGTGCCAGCAGGACGACAGGGATTACTGAAGCTTTCTTT
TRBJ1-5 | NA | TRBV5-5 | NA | CASSLPGGNQPQHF | TGTGCCAGCAGCCTCCCGGGGGGCAATCAGCCCCAGCATTTT
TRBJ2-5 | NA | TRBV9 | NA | CASSVGDSQETQYF | TGTGCCAGCAGCGTAGGGGACTCACAAGAGACCCAGTACTTC
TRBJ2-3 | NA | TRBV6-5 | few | CASRPGHRADTQYF | TGTGCCAGCAGACCAGGACACCGCGCGGATACGCAGTATTTT
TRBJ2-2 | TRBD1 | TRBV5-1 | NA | CASSLETGGTGELFF | TGCGCCAGCAGCTTGGAGACAGGGGGCACCGGGGAGCTGTTTTTT
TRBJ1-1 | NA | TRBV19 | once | CASRIGGTEAFF | TGTGCCAGTCGAATCGGGGGGACTGAAGCTTTCTTT
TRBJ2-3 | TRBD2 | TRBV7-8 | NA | CASSYKREPDTQYF | TGTGCCAGCAGCTATAAGCGGGAGCCAGATACGCAGTATTTT
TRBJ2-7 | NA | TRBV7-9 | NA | CASSPGGEQYF | TGTGCCAGCAGCCCCGGTGGCGAGCAGTACTTC
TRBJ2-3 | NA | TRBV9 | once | CASSTYPGEDTQYF | TGTGCCAGCAGCACCTACCCAGGGGAAGATACGCAGTATTTT
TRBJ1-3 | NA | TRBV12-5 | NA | CASAETGPGNTIYF | TGTGCTAGTGCTGAGACAGGCCCCGGAAACACCATATATTTT
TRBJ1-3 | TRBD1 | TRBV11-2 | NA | CASSFDRGLGNTIYF | TGTGCCAGCAGCTTCGACAGGGGGCTAGGAAACACCATATATTTT
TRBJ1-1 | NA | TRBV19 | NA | CASSPILPGTNTEAFF | TGTGCCAGTAGTCCGATCCTCCCGGGAACGAACACTGAAGCTTTCTTT
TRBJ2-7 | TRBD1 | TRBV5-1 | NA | CASSPSTGATYEQYF | TGCGCCAGCAGCCCATCTACAGGGGCTACCTACGAGCAGTACTTC
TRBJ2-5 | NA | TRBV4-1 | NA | CASSQDLSGPWRETQYF | TGCGCCAGCAGCCAAGATCTATCAGGGCCATGGCGGGAGACCCAGTACTTC
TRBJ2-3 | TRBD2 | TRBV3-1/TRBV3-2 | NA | CASSLRLAGDTQYF | TGTGCCAGCAGCCTACGACTAGCGGGGGATACGCAGTATTTT
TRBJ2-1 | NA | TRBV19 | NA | CASRTAQMDEQFF | TGTGCCAGTAGGACCGCACAGATGGATGAGCAGTTCTTC
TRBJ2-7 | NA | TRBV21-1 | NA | CASSKAQGRKNEQYF | TGTGCCAGCAGCAAAGCGCAGGGCAGGAAAAACGAGCAGTACTTC
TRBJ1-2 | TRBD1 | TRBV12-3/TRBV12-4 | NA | CASSDRGVGYTF | TGTGCCAGCAGTGACAGGGGGGTGGGCTACACCTTC